A selection of T cell receptor beta chains follows, all from one sample in a study of T cells in Graves' hyperthyroidism and ophthalmopathy. TCRdb independently ran MiXCR on the multiplex PCR reads; one entry per CDR3 protein. Of over 400,000 distinct CDR3 sequences in the sample, roughly 15% are singletons; the top ten hold 13%. The sequenced material came from blood. Receptors were obtained from a man aged 18 to 35 with Graves' ophthalmopathy. Each CDR3 is given with its conserved first and last residue. A clone size is listed for some rows: how often the clone was seen (once, few, many), or a class if it is expanded.

clone_size v_call cdr3_aa
- TRBV7-3 CASSLTAGNNEQFF
- TRBV19 CASSITGPGETQYF
many TRBV20-1 CSAAPGFGQETQYF
once TRBV7-8 CASIHGWEGNAGELFF
- TRBV5-1 CASSFSGGAIPETQYF
many TRBV12-3/TRBV12-4 CASRRLAGNTGELFF
few TRBV20-1 CSARYLTLDEQYF
many TRBV20-1 CSARELGLAGGPSEQYF
many TRBV15 CATSSNRGNTIYF
- TRBV11-2 CASSAGVRQFF
- TRBV27 CASSGRGDGANVLTF
- TRBV19 CASRPGTSLGEQYF
many TRBV6-1 CASSDLNLAAYEQYF
many TRBV7-9 CASSLGHSNQPQHF
once TRBV11-3 CASSSIDSGSYEQYF
many TRBV5-1 CASSSDGNSNQPQHF